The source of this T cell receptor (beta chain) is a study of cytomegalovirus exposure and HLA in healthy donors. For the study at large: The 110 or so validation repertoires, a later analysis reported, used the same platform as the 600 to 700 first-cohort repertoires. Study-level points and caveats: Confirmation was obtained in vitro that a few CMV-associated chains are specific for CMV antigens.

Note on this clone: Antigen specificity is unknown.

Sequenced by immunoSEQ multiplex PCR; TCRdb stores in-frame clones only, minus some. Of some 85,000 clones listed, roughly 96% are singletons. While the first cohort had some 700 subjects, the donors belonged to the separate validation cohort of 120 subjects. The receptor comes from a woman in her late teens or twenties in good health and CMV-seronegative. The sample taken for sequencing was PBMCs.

CDR3 loop: CASSLGQGEYNEQFF. The DNA of the CDR3 is TGTGCCAGCAGCTTAGGACAGGGAGAATACAATGAGCAGTTCTTC. This chain connects TRBV5-4 to TRBJ2-1; 8 nucleotides agree with TRBD1. There are 15 residues in the CDR3. The V segment lost 2 bases and the J segment 4 bases; nucleotides outside the gene matches: 5. Per germline, CDR1 SGHNT and CDR2 YYREEE (reference sequence). Using reference TRBV5-4 and TRBJ2-1 for the parts outside the CDR3, the full variable domain is ETGVTQSPTHLIKTRGQQVTLRCSSQSGHNTVSWYQQALGQGPQFIFQYYREEENGRGNFPPRFSGLQFPNYSSELNVNALELDDSALYLCASSLGQGEYNEQFFGPGTRLTVL.